A single sample is the source of the 30 T cell receptor beta chains below, sequenced in a study of T cells in Graves' hyperthyroidism and ophthalmopathy. Amplification of TCR beta CDR3 regions used RNA as the template. TCR CDR3 underwent first-round RT-PCR with the HTBI primer set. TCRdb called the multiplex PCR reads again in MiXCR, with one record for every CDR3 protein. The sample contains about 570,000 distinct CDR3 sequences, 11% to 15% of which appear only once. The sample consisted of blood. These receptors originate from a woman between 35 and 50 years old with Graves' hyperthyroidism.

This clonotype was counted many times. The V and J genes are TRBV29-1 and TRBJ2-2; no clear D gene. CDR1 is SQVTM and CDR2 is ANQGSEA in the germline V gene. The CDR3 covers 12 residues. V shed 2 bases and J shed 2 bases, with 3 bases lying between them. In DNA, the CDR3 is TGCAGCGTTGAAAAAAACACCGGGGAGCTGTTTTTT. It yields the protein CSVEKNTGELFF.

This clonotype was observed at least ten times. This sequence joins TRBV5-6 and TRBJ2-1; D is perhaps TRBD1 (6 bases). Germline CDR1 and CDR2: SGHDT and YYEEEE. CDR3 length: 14 residues. V gave up 3 bases and J gave up 5 bases, with 12 bases separating them. DNA for the CDR3: TGTGCCAGCAGCTGGCGGACAGCCAACAATGAGCAGTTCTTC. It yields the protein CASSWRTANNEQFF.

The sample holds many counts of this clonotype. This chain uses TRBV10-3 with TRBJ2-7, with 11 bases that match TRBD2. The CDR3 runs 16 residues. The V gene end was trimmed by 2 bases and the J gene end by 6 bases; junction bases not matched to a gene: 9. Germline loops: CDR1 ENHRY, CDR2 SYGVKD. The CDR3 DNA is TGTGCCATCAGTGAGGCCCACATAGCGGGAGGGCTCGAGCAGTACTTC. This encodes CAISEAHIAGGLEQYF.

The J gene is TRBJ1-6, the V gene TRBV28; possibly TRBD1 for D (5 bases). The CDR3 contains 15 residues. V lost 7 bases and J 5 bases, leaving 15 bases between the germline ends. The V gene's germline CDR1 is MDHEN and CDR2 SYDVKM. The CDR3 DNA follows: TGTGCCAGCAATCCGCGCGGGACCCATAATTCACCCCTCCACTTT. Protein: CASNPRGTHNSPLHF.

V is TRBV12-3 or TRBV12-4 and J is TRBJ1-6; D is possibly TRBD1 (6 bases). The CDR3 runs to 13 residues. V lost 8 bases, J lost 6 bases, and 11 bases lay in between. Here the CDR3 reads CASQQGSNSPLHF. The DNA for the CDR3 is TGTGCCAGCCAACAGGGCAGTAATTCACCCCTCCACTTT.

This clonotype was seen only a few times. The rearrangement uses TRBV20-1 and TRBJ2-7, with 7 positions matching TRBD1. CDR3 length: 14 amino acids. The ends lost 6 bases at V and 3 bases at J; junction bases unmatched: 11. Germline CDR1 reads DFQATT; CDR2 reads SNEGSKA (reference sequence). CDR3 in amino acids: CSAEAGGNHYEQYF. Here the CDR3 DNA reads TGCAGTGCCGAAGCAGGGGGAAACCACTACGAGCAGTACTTC.

This clonotype was seen many times. In DNA form, the CDR3 reads TGTGCCAGCAGGAAGGGACAGGGGAAAGAGACCCAGTACTTC. It specifies CASRKGQGKETQYF. The genes are TRBV6-1 and TRBJ2-5, with 10 positions matching TRBD1. This CDR3 is 14 amino acids long. CDR1 is MNHNS, CDR2 SASEGT, per germline. Trimming at V came to 6 bases and at J to 3 bases, leaving 4 bases not matched to a gene.

This clonotype has ten or more counts. This chain links TRBV12-3 or TRBV12-4 with TRBJ2-3; 12 bases align to TRBD1. With V trimmed by 5 bases and J by 14 bases, 5 bases remained unmatched. This CDR3 is 12 amino acids long. CDR3 in DNA: TGTGCCAGCAGTACTAGGGACAGGGGGCGGTATTTT. It is translated as CASSTRDRGRYF.

In this sample, this clonotype turned up many times. The CDR3 region has the DNA TGCAGCGCCCGGCGCTCTTCCGGGGAAAAACTGTTTTTT. Protein: CSARRSSGEKLFF. V usage is TRBV29-1 and J usage is TRBJ1-4; D remains unclear. The CDR3 has 13 residues. CDR1 SQVTM and CDR2 ANQGSEA come from the germline V gene. Deletions cut 7 bases from V and 8 bases from J, with 17 bases between.

This clonotype was counted ten times or more. The rearrangement links TRBV7-9 to TRBJ2-3; D might be TRBD1 (5 bases). This CDR3 has 15 amino acids. Germline V gene data show CDR1 as SEHNR and CDR2 as FQNEAQ (reference sequence). CDR3 sequence: CSSQYQDTVTDTQYF. For the CDR3, the DNA is TGTTCCTCCCAATATCAGGACACGGTCACAGATACGCAGTATTTT.

The table lists this clonotype with a few counts. The rearrangement joins TRBV5-1 to TRBJ1-2; D not certain. V dropped 5 bases and J dropped 4 bases, with 12 bases sitting between them. This CDR3 has 13 amino acids. Germline CDR1 is SGHRS and CDR2 is YFSETQ. The CDR3 is CASRQDSVYGYTF. The CDR3 coding sequence is TGCGCCAGCAGACAAGACTCCGTCTATGGCTACACCTTC.

V gene TRBV7-9 combines with J gene TRBJ2-2; 10 nucleotides line up with TRBD1. J gave up 4 bases and V 4 bases, and 12 bases lay outside the gene matches. The CDR3 extends over 18 amino acids. The germline V gene encodes CDR1 SEHNR and CDR2 FQNEAQ (reference sequence). Here the CDR3 reads CASSSTALTGGFTGELFF. The CDR3 DNA is TGTGCCAGCAGCTCCACCGCGTTGACAGGGGGCTTCACCGGGGAGCTGTTTTTT. The full variable domain, with the rest looked up from reference TRBV7-9 and TRBJ2-2, is DTGVSQNPRHKITKRGQNVTFRCDPISEHNRLYWYRQTLGQGPEFLTYFQNEAQLEKSRLLSDRFSAERPKGSFSTLEIQRTEQGDSAMYLCASSSTALTGGFTGELFFGEGSRLTVL.

There are many counts of this clonotype. The chain employs TRBV30 and TRBJ2-7; possible D gene TRBD2, 6 bases. Between the trimmed V and J ends, which lost 3 bases and 2 bases, there was a span of 17 bases. Germline assignment: CDR1 GTSNPN and CDR2 SVGIG (reference sequence). The CDR3 sequence is 15 residues long. CDR3 coding DNA: TGTGCCTGGAGCCGTCGCGGGATAACCACCTACGAGCAGTACTTC. Translated: CAWSRRGITTYEQYF.

The gene calls are TRBV20-1 and TRBJ1-1; D is unclear. V dropped 2 bases and J dropped 3 bases, with 10 bases sitting between them. CDR1 DFQATT and CDR2 SNEGSKA come from the germline V gene (reference sequence). The length of the CDR3 is 13 residues. The CDR3 spells CSARPETDTEAFF. The DNA of the CDR3 is TGCAGTGCTAGACCCGAAACGGACACTGAAGCTTTCTTT.

The V and J genes are TRBV7-3 and TRBJ2-1, with TRBD2 identical over 10 bases. The V gene's germline CDR1 is SGHTA and CDR2 FQGTGA. Losses at the gene ends were 5 bases for V and 7 bases for J; bases not matched to a gene: 17. This CDR3 region has 18 residues. The CDR3 DNA is TGTGCCAGCAGCCGGGCAGCGCCGGGGGCTAGCGGGAGAAATGAGCAGTTCTTC. It encodes CASSRAAPGASGRNEQFF.

Many counts were recorded for this clonotype. V and J are TRBV12-3 or TRBV12-4 and TRBJ1-5; no clear D. CDR3 length equals 14 residues. Trimming took off 2 bases at V and 9 bases at J, with 14 bases between the two ends. The CDR3 DNA sequence: TGTGCCAGCAGTTTAAGGCCCGAAGATCCGCCCCAGCATTTT. Protein product: CASSLRPEDPPQHF.

The table lists this clonotype with many counts. V and J are TRBV18 and TRBJ2-1; TRBD2 aligns across 9 bases. Germline CDR1 reads KGHSH; CDR2 reads LQKENI. CDR3 length equals 14 residues. V shed 4 bases and J 7 bases; nucleotides not matched to a gene: 5. The CDR3 here is CASSLASGENEQFF. The CDR3 DNA reads as TGTGCCAGCTCACTGGCTAGCGGGGAGAATGAGCAGTTCTTC.

This clonotype was counted ten times or more. V usage is TRBV12-3 or TRBV12-4 and J usage is TRBJ1-2; possibly TRBD1 for D (5 bases). Trimming shortened V by 1 base and J by 6 bases, and 6 bases separated the two germline ends. The CDR3 runs to 12 residues. The CDR3 DNA follows: TGTGCCAGCAGTTTAGGGGGGGATGGCTACACCTTC. Its protein is CASSLGGDGYTF.

This clonotype has at least ten counts. This CDR3 is CASSPRREIVNTEAFF. CDR3 nucleotide sequence: TGCGCCAGCAGCCCCCGTCGGGAGATAGTGAACACTGAAGCTTTCTTT. V gene TRBV5-1 combines with J gene TRBJ1-1; no definite D call. Trimming stripped 4 bases from V and 0 bases from J, with 16 bases between. The CDR3 is made up of 16 amino acids. Germline assignment: CDR1 SGHRS and CDR2 YFSETQ.

This clonotype occurred many times. CDR3 amino acids: CASSSHQGGETQYF. The DNA of the CDR3 is TGTGCCAGCAGCTCTCACCAGGGAGGTGAGACCCAGTACTTC. The chain is built from TRBV11-2 and TRBJ2-5; D perhaps matches TRBD2 (6 bases). Germline loops: CDR1 SGHAT, CDR2 FQNNGV. The CDR3 is made up of 14 amino acids. Between the trimmed V and J ends, which lost 4 bases and 5 bases, there was a span of 14 bases.

This clonotype has at least ten counts. This chain joins TRBV20-1 and TRBJ2-7; D gene unclear. This CDR3 region has 11 residues. The ends were cut back, 5 bases at V and 1 base at J, with 6 bases in the middle. Germline loops: CDR1 DFQATT, CDR2 SNEGSKA (reference sequence). CDR3 in DNA: TGCAGTGCTCGAGGTTCCTACGAGCAGTACTTC. Translated, it gives CSARGSYEQYF.

This clonotype was observed a few times. The V call is TRBV6-1, the J call TRBJ2-3; 7 nucleotides line up with TRBD2. The germline V gene has CDR1 MNHNS and CDR2 SASEGT. V shed 5 bases and J 1 base; nucleotides not matched to a gene: 9. The length of the CDR3 is 16 residues. The CDR3 coding sequence is TGTGCCAGCAGTAGGCGCGGGGCGGGGGGCACAGATACGCAGTATTTT. This gives the protein CASSRRGAGGTDTQYF.

The rearrangement uses TRBV7-9 and TRBJ1-4, with 10 bases matching TRBD1. The CDR3 runs to 16 residues. With 4 bases clipped from V and 6 bases from J, the junction kept 8 bases outside the gene matches. Germline CDR1 SEHNR, CDR2 FQNEAQ (reference sequence). The CDR3 protein is CASSSPGQGLHEKLFF. DNA of the CDR3: TGTGCCAGCAGCTCACCGGGACAGGGGTTGCATGAAAAACTGTTTTTT.

This clonotype has a single count. The rearrangement joins TRBV3-1 to TRBJ2-7; D call uncertain. The germline V gene encodes CDR1 LGHDT and CDR2 YNNKEL (reference sequence). CDR3 length: 13 residues. Trimming stripped 4 bases from V and 6 bases from J, with 13 bases between. The CDR3: CASSRTKAGEQYF. As DNA, the CDR3 is TGTGCCAGCAGCCGAACAAAGGCAGGCGAGCAGTACTTC.

This clonotype was found a few times. A single base separates this from a much larger clone, so it may be a read error. The chain recombines TRBV12-3 or TRBV12-4 with TRBJ2-3; D call uncertain. The CDR3 spans 14 residues. V dropped 6 bases and J dropped 0 bases, with 10 bases sitting between them. The CDR3 DNA reads TGTGCCAGCAGGGGGATAACTAGCACAGATACGCAGTATTTT. Its translation is CASRGITSTDTQYF.

This clonotype showed up just a few times. The CDR3 DNA reads as TGCGCCAGCAGCCTGCTGGATTCTCTGAGCTACAATGAGCAGTTCTTC. It yields the protein CASSLLDSLSYNEQFF. The rearrangement uses TRBV4-1 and TRBJ2-1, with D unclear. V was cut by 4 bases and J by 3 bases, with 16 bases left in between. The CDR3 length is 16 residues. The germline V gene encodes CDR1 MGHRA and CDR2 YSYEKL.

In its sample, this clonotype was seen a few times. The rearrangement links TRBV7-9 to TRBJ2-1; a weak D match, TRBD1 (6 bases). The CDR3 spans 17 residues. Germline lookup yields CDR1 SEHNR and CDR2 FQNEAQ (reference sequence). The V gene lost 5 bases and the J gene lost 3 bases, with 20 bases spanning the gap. This CDR3 is CASSPTAGTTVYNEQFF. Here the CDR3 DNA reads TGTGCCAGCAGCCCCACGGCCGGGACAACGGTCTACAATGAGCAGTTCTTC.

This clonotype turned up a few times. The V call is TRBV5-6, the J call TRBJ2-1; 9 bases map to TRBD1. Losses at the gene ends were 1 base for V and 6 bases for J; bases not matched to a gene: 8. The CDR3 is made up of 16 amino acids. Looked up from germline, CDR1 is SGHDT and CDR2 is YYEEEE. The CDR3 bases are TGTGCCAGCAGCTTGACACAGGGGGCAATTAGCAATGAGCAGTTCTTC. This gives the protein CASSLTQGAISNEQFF.

This chain joins TRBV7-2 and TRBJ2-7; TRBD1 or TRBD2 may be the D gene (5 bases each). V was clipped by 4 bases and J by 3 bases, with 16 bases between them. The CDR3 consists of 15 residues. Germline V gene data show CDR1 as SGHTA and CDR2 as FQGNSA. The CDR3 bases are TGTGCCAGCAGCTGCGAGACGGGACCACGCTACGAGCAGTACTTC. This translates into CASSCETGPRYEQYF.

This clonotype was detected only once. The chain combines TRBV12-5 with TRBJ2-3; D gene uncertain. Germline V gene sequence: CDR1 LGHNT, CDR2 FRNRAP. The CDR3 is made up of 14 amino acids. V shed 5 bases and J shed 0 bases, with 9 bases lying between them. For the CDR3, the DNA is TGTGCTAGTGGTCCCGGGTATAGCACAGATACGCAGTATTTT. Its translation: CASGPGYSTDTQYF.